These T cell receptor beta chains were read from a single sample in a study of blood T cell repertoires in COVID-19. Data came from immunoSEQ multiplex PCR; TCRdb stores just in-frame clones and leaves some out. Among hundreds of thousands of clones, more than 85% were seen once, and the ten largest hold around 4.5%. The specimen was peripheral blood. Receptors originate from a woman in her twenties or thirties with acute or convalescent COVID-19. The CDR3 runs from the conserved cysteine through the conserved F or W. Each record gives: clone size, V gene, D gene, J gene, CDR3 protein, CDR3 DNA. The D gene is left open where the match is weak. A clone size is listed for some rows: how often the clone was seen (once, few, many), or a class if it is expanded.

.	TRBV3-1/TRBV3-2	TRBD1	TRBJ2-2	CASSPTRDRGRGGELFF	TGTGCCAGCAGCCCCACCCGGGACAGGGGGCGCGGCGGGGAGCTGTTTTTT
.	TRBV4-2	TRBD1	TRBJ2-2	CASSQDSPGQVNTGELFF	TGTGCCAGCAGCCAAGATTCCCCCGGACAGGTGAACACCGGGGAGCTGTTTTTT
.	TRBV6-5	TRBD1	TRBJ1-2	CASKGQGAYYGYTF	TGTGCCAGCAAGGGACAGGGGGCATACTATGGCTACACCTTC
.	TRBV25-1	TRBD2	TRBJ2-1	CASTEPLKAGGTNNEQFF	TGTGCCAGCACTGAACCGTTGAAAGCGGGGGGGACCAACAATGAGCAGTTCTTC
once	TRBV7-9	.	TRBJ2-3	CASSQSTDTQYF	TGTGCCAGCAGCCAAAGCACAGATACGCAGTATTTT
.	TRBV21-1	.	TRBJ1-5	CASSKAGQVSNQPQHF	TGTGCCAGCAGCAAAGCGGGACAGGTATCAAATCAGCCCCAGCATTTT
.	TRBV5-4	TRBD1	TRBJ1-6	CASSLNRGGHSPLHF	TGTGCCAGCAGCCTTAACAGGGGAGGACATTCACCCCTCCACTTT
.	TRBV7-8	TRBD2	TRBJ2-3	CASSFNPRGGSDTQYF	TGTGCCAGCAGCTTTAACCCGCGGGGGGGATCAGATACGCAGTATTTT
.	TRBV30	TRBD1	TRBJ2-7	CAWAPGWDRGLREQYF	TGTGCCTGGGCCCCAGGCTGGGACAGGGGGCTCCGCGAGCAGTACTTC
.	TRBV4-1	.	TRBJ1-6	CASSQDQAQNSPLHF	TGCGCCAGCAGCCAAGACCAGGCTCAAAATTCACCCCTCCACTTT
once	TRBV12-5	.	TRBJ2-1	CASAPNTGRDEQFF	TGTGCTAGTGCCCCCAACACAGGGAGGGATGAGCAGTTCTTC
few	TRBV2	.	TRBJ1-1	CASRREGMNTEAFF	TGTGCCAGCAGGAGGGAGGGGATGAACACTGAAGCTTTCTTT
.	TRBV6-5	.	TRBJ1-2	CASSYSSGNYGYTF	TGTGCCAGCAGTTACTCCAGCGGGAACTATGGCTACACCTTC
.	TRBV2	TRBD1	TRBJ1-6	CASSGGTVNSPLHF	TGTGCCAGCAGTGGGGGGACAGTAAACTCACCCCTCCACTTT
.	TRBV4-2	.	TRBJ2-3	CASSQDVVLSTDTQYF	TGTGCCAGCAGCCAAGACGTAGTATTAAGCACAGATACGCAGTATTTT
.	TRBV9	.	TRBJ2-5	CASSFPSETQYF	TGTGCCAGCAGCTTCCCTTCCGAGACCCAGTACTTC
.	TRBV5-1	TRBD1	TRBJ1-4	CASSLRQGSGKLFF	TGCGCCAGCAGCTTACGACAGGGGAGTGGAAAACTGTTTTTT
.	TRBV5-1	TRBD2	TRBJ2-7	CASSSGGTAKYEQYF	TGCGCCAGCAGCTCCGGGGGGACCGCTAAGTACGAGCAGTACTTC
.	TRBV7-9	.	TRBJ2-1	CASSLPWSGYNEQFF	TGTGCCAGCAGCCTACCTTGGTCAGGGTACAATGAGCAGTTCTTC
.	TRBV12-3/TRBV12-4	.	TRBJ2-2	CASNYRENGELFF	TGTGCCAGCAATTACAGGGAAAACGGGGAGCTGTTTTTT
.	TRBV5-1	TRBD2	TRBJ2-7	CASSLSGTTIYEQYF	TGCGCCAGCAGCTTGAGTGGGACTACAATTTACGAGCAGTACTTC
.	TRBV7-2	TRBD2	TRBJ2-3	CASSLARLAGRTDTQYF	TGTGCCAGCAGCTTAGCGCGGTTAGCGGGTCGCACAGATACGCAGTATTTT
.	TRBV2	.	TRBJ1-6	CASSGQNVYNSPLHF	TGTGCCAGCAGTGGACAGAACGTATATAATTCACCCCTCCACTTT
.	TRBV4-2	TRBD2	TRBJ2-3	CASSQAGGQGDTQYF	TGTGCCAGCAGCCAAGCGGGGGGGCAGGGCGATACGCAGTATTTT
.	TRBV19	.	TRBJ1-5	CASSIVSVWQPQHF	TGTGCCAGTAGTATTGTGTCAGTTTGGCAGCCCCAGCATTTT
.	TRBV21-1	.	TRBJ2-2	CASISQGLYTGELFF	TGTGCCAGCATCAGTCAGGGTCTCTACACCGGGGAGCTGTTTTTT
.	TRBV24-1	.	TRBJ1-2	CATSGPNRDGYTF	TGTGCCACCAGTGGGCCGAACAGGGATGGCTACACCTTC
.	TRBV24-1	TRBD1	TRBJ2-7	CATSDSRTGYEQYF	TGTGCCACCAGTGATTCTAGGACAGGCTACGAGCAGTACTTC
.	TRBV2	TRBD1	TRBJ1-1	CASSEIGQGLTEAFF	TGTGCCAGCAGTGAAATCGGACAGGGTCTCACTGAAGCTTTCTTT
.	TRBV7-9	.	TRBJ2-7	CASSLGLQGPYEQYF	TGTGCCAGCAGCTTAGGGTTGCAGGGTCCCTACGAGCAGTACTTC
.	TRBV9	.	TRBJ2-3	CASSRTGSGTDTQYF	TGTGCCAGCAGCCGCACCGGGTCAGGCACAGATACGCAGTATTTT
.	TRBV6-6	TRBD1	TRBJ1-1	CASSNRGLTEAFF	TGTGCCAGCTCCAACAGGGGTTTAACTGAAGCTTTCTTT
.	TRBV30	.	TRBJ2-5	CAWSVVGGQETQYF	TGTGCCTGGAGTGTAGTAGGGGGACAAGAGACCCAGTACTTC
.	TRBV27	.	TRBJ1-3	CASSLASSGNTIYF	TGTGCCAGCAGTTTAGCGAGCTCTGGAAACACCATATATTTT
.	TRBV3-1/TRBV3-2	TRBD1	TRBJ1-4	CASSQGDRGEKLFF	TGTGCCAGCAGCCAAGGGGACAGGGGTGAAAAACTGTTTTTT
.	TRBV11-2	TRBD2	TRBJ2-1	CASSLVGLASYNEQFF	TGTGCCAGCAGCTTAGTCGGACTAGCCTCCTACAATGAGCAGTTCTTC
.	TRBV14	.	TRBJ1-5	CASSQDERQPQHF	TGTGCCAGCAGCCAAGATGAGCGTCAGCCCCAGCATTTT
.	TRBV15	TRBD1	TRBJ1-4	CATSSDGDSHATNDKLFF	TGTGCCACCAGCAGTGATGGGGACAGCCACGCAACTAATGACAAACTGTTTTTT
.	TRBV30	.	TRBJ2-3	CASMRGPDTQYF	TGTGCCTCTATGCGGGGGCCAGATACGCAGTATTTT
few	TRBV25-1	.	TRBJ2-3	CASSALLARTSTDTQYF	TGTGCCAGCAGTGCCCTTCTAGCGCGTACTAGCACAGATACGCAGTATTTT